This paragraph reports one TCR beta chain. Antigen: not known. Trimming took 5 bases from V and 10 from J, leaving 9 bases between them. The CDR3 extends over 11 amino acids. Per the germline V gene, CDR1 is PRHDT and CDR2 is FYEKMQ (reference sequence). TCRdb re-called the 5' RACE reads through MiXCR, storing one row per CDR3 protein. The repertoire consists of around 410,000 distinct CDR3 sequences, with around 22% occurring once and the leading ten covering roughly 13%. The data belong to a study of T-cell memory formation after mild COVID-19. General observations from the study: Pre-infection memory held some responding clones, suggesting pre-existing cross-reactive T cells responded.

This TCR was sampled from an adult woman who had mild COVID-19 (a few samples of this study predate the infection). Cell type and time point are not known. Sequencing was carried out using PBMCs or a T cell subset sorted from them (not recorded which). The V and J genes are TRBV13 and TRBJ2-1; no clear D gene. The CDR3: CASSASWEQFF. CDR3 nucleotide sequence: TGTGCCAGCAGCGCCTCATGGGAGCAGTTCTTC.